This paragraph reports one T cell receptor (beta chain). Its antigen is still unknown. Libraries were prepared by immunoSEQ multiplex PCR; TCRdb keeps only in-frame clonotypes and omits some of them. Of about 260,000 clones detected, 90% to 95% appear once; the ten largest clones hold around 0.5%. These data originate in a study of T cell responses to AZD1222 COVID-19 vaccine. Study results and caveats: Clonal diversity was possibly underestimated, and white British individuals and females predominated among donors. After the peak T cell response, and only then, were repertoires sampled. Seropositivity was recorded at baseline in only a handful of AZD1222 recipients.

The receptor was derived from an adult in good health. The sequenced sample was peripheral blood, obtained on day 0 of AZD1222 vaccination.

The CDR3 DNA reads TGTGCCACCAGCAGAGCCGGGACCCCTGATCGGCAGTACTTC. This translates into CATSRAGTPDRQYF. The chain recombines TRBV15 with TRBJ2-7; D tentatively fits TRBD1 or TRBD2 (5 bases each). Trimming removed 1 base at V and 9 bases at J, with 16 bases between. Germline assignment: CDR1 LNHNV and CDR2 YYDKDF (reference sequence). The CDR3 is 14 residues long.